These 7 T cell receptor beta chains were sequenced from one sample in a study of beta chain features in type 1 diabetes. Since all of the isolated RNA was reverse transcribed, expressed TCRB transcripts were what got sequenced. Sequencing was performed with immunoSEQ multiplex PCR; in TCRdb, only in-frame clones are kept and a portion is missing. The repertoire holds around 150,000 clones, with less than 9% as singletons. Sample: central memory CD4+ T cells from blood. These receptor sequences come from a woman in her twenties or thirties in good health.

The CDR3 loop reads CASSRTSGSNEQFF. Here the CDR3 DNA reads TGTGCCAGCAGTCGGACTAGCGGGAGCAATGAGCAGTTCTTC. The chain recombines TRBV6-5 with TRBJ2-1; 13 bases align to TRBD2. Germline V gene lookup returns CDR1 MNHEY and CDR2 SVGAGI. Unmatched junction bases numbered 1, after V lost 5 bases and J lost 6 bases. The CDR3 is made up of 14 amino acids.

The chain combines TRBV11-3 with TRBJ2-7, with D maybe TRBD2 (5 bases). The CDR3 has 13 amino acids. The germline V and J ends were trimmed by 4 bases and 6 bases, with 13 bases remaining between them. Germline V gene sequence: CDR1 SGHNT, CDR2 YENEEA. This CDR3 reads CASSSTLVSEQYF. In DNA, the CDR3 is TGTGCCAGCAGCTCAACACTAGTCTCCGAGCAGTACTTC.

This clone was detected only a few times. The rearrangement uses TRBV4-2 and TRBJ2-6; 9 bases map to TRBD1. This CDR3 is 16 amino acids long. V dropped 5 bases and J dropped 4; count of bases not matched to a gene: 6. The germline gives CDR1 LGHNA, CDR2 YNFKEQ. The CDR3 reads CASSLLGTGGANVLTF. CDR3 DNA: TGTGCCAGCAGCTTACTAGGGACAGGGGGGGCCAACGTCCTGACTTTC.

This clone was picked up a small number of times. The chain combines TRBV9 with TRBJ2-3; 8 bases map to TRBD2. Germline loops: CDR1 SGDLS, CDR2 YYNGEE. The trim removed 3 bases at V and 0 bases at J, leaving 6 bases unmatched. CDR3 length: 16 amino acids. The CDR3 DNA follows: TGTGCCAGCAGCGCCGGACTAGCCAAAAGCACAGATACGCAGTATTTT. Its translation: CASSAGLAKSTDTQYF.

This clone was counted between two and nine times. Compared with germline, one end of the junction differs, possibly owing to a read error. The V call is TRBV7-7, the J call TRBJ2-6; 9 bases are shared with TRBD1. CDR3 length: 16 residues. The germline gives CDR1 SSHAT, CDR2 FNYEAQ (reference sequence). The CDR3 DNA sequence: TGTGCTAGCAGCCACACAGGGGGCGCTGGGGCCAACGTCCTGACTTTC. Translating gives CASSHTGGAGANVLTF. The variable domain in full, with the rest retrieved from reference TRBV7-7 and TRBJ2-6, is GAGVSQSPRYKVTKRGQDVTLRCDPISSHATLYWYQQALGQGPEFLTYFNYEAQPDKSGLPSDRFSAERPEGSISTLTIQRTEQRDSAMYRCASSHTGGAGANVLTFGAGSRLTVL.

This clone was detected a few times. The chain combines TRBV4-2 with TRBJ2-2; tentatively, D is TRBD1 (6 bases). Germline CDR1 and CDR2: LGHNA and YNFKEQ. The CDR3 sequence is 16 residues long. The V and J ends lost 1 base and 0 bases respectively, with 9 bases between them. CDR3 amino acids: CASSQARGANTGELFF. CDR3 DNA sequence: TGTGCCAGCAGCCAAGCCAGGGGCGCGAACACCGGGGAGCTGTTTTTT.

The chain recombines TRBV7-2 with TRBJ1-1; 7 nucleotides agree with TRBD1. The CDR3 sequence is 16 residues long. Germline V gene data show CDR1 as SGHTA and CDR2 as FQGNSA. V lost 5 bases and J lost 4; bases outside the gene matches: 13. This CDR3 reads CASSRRAGGSSTEAFF. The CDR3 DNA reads TGTGCCAGCAGCCGCCGCGCAGGGGGATCAAGCACTGAAGCTTTCTTT.